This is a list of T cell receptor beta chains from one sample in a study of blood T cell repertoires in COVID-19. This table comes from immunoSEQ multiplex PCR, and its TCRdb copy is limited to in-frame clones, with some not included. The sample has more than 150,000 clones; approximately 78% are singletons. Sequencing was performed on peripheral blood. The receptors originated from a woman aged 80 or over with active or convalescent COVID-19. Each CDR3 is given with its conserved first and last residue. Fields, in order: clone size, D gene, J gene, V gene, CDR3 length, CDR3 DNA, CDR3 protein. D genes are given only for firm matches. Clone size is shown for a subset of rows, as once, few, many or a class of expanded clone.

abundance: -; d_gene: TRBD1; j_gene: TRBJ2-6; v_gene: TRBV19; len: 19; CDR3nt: TGTGCCAGCACCTCCTCTCGGACAGGGGGCGGCTCTGGGGCCAACGTCCTGACTTTC; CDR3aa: CASTSSRTGGGSGANVLTF
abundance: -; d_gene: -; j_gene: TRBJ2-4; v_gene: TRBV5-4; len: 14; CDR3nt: TGTGCCAGCAGCTTGGCAGGGGCCAAAAACATTCAGTACTTC; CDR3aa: CASSLAGAKNIQYF
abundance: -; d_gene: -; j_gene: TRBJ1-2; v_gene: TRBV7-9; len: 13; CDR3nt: TGTGCCAGCAGCTCCCCCCCTGGGACACGTTTTGTCTTC; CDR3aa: CASSSPPGTRFVF
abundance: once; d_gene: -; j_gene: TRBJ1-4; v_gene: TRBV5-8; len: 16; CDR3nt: TGTGCCAGCAGCTTGTCCGTCGGGATTTTGAGTGAAAAACTGTTTTTT; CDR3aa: CASSLSVGILSEKLFF
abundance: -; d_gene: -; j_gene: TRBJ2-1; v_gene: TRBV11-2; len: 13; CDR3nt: TGTGCCAGCAGCTTAGACGGGGGAGGTGAGCAGTTCTTC; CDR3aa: CASSLDGGGEQFF
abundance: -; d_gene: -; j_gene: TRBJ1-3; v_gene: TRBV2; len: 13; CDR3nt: TGTGCCAGCAGTGTCGGACATCGAAACACCATATATTTT; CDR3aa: CASSVGHRNTIYF
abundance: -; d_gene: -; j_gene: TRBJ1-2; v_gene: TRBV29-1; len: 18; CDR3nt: TGCAGCGTTGAATTATATCGGTTCGTGGGGAGCACTTCCTATGGCTACACCTTC; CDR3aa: CSVELYRFVGSTSYGYTF
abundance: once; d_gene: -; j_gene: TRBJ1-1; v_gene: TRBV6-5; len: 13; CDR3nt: TGTGCCAGCACTGTTGGGGGGAAGACTGAAGCTTTCTTT; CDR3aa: CASTVGGKTEAFF
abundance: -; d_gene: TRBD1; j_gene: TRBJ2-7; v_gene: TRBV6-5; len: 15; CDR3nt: TGTGCCAGCAGGAATCGGACAGGGACTTACTACGAGCAGTACTTC; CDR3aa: CASRNRTGTYYEQYF
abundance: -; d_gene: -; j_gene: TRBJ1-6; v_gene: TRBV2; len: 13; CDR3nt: TGTGCCAGCAGTGGACAGCCTAGTTCACCCCTCCACTTT; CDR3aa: CASSGQPSSPLHF
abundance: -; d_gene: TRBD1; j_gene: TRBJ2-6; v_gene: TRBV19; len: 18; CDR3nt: TGTGCCAGTAGTACGACCGGGACAGTAAGCTCTGGGGCCAACGTCCTGACTTTC; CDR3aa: CASSTTGTVSSGANVLTF
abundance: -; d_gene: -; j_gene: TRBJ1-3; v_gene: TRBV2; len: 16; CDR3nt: TGTGCCAGCAGTAACCGGGACTTCTACTCTGGAAACACCATATATTTT; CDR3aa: CASSNRDFYSGNTIYF
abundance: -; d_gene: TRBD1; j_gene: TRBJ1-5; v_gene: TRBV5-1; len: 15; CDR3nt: TGCGCCAGCAGCCTAGATACAGGGGGGAATCAGCCCCAGCATTTT; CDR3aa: CASSLDTGGNQPQHF
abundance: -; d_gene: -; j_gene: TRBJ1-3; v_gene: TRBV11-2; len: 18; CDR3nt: TGTGCCAGCAGCACCTTGGTTGGGGTCGGGAGAGCGGGAAACACCATATATTTT; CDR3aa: CASSTLVGVGRAGNTIYF
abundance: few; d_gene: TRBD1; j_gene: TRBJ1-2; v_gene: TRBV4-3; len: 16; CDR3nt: TGCGCCAGCAGCCTGTCCCGGACAGGGGGGATCTATGGCTACACCTTC; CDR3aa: CASSLSRTGGIYGYTF
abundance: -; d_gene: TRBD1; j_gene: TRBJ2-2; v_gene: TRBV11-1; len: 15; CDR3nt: TGTGCCAGCAGCTTTGACAGGGTGGGCACCGGGGAGCTGTTTTTT; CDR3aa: CASSFDRVGTGELFF
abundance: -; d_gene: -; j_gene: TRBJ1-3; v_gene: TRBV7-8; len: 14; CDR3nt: TGTGCCAGCAGCTTAGACGGGAAAGGAAACACCATATATTTT; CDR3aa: CASSLDGKGNTIYF
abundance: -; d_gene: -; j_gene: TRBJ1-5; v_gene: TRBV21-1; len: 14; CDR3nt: TGTGCCAGCAGCAGACAAGGGGTCAGTCAGCCCCAGCATTTT; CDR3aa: CASSRQGVSQPQHF
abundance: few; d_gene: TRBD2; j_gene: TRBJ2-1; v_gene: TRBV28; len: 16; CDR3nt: TGTGCCAGCAGTTTATGGTTAGCGGGGGAAAACAATGAGCAGTTCTTC; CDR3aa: CASSLWLAGENNEQFF
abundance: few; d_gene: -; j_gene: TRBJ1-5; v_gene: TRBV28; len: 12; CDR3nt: TGTGCCAGCGGGGGGGCTGGTCAGCCCCAGCATTTT; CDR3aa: CASGGAGQPQHF
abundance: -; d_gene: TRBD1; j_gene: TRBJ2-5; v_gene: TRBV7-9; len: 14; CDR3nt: TGTGCCAGCAGTACGACAGGGTCCCTCGTGGCCCAGTACTTC; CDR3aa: CASSTTGSLVAQYF
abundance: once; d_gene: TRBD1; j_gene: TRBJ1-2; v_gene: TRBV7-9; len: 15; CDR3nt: TGTGCCAGCAGCTTCGAGACAGGGGCCAACTATGGCTACACCTTC; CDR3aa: CASSFETGANYGYTF
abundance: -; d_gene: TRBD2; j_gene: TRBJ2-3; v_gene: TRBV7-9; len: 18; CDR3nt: TGTGCCAGCAGGACAAAAGCGTCCGGCGGGGGAAAAACAGATACGCAGTATTTT; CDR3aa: CASRTKASGGGKTDTQYF
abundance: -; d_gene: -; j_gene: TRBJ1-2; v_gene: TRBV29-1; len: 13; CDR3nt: TGCAGCGTTGAAGTTGGGTGGAGCTATGGCTACACCTTC; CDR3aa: CSVEVGWSYGYTF
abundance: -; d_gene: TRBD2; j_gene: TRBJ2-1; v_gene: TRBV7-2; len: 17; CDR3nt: TGTGCCAGCAGCCATCGCCTCCTAGCGGGGGGTCATAGTGAGCAGTTCTTC; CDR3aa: CASSHRLLAGGHSEQFF
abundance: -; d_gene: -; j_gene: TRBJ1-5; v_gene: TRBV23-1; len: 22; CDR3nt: TGCGCCAGCAGTCAACGAAAAACTGGGCAGGAACGTTTAAGAAAGGGCAATCAGCCCCAGCATTTT; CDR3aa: CASSQRKTGQERLRKGNQPQHF
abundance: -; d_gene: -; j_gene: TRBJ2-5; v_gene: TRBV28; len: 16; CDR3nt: TGTGCCAGCAGTTTATCTCGAGGGCTCCGGTGGGAGACCCAGTACTTC; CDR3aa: CASSLSRGLRWETQYF
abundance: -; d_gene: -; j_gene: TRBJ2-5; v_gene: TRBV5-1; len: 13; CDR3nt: TGCGCCAGCAGCTTGAAGGGGGGGGAGACCCAGTACTTC; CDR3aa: CASSLKGGETQYF
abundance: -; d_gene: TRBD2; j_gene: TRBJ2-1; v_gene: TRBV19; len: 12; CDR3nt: TGTGCCAGTAGTTATAGCGGGGGTGAGCAGTTCTTC; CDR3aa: CASSYSGGEQFF
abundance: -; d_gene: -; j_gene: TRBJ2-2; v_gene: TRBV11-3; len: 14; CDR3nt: TGTGCCAGCAGCTTAGCGGGGGAGTTCGGGGAGCTGTTTTTT; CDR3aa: CASSLAGEFGELFF
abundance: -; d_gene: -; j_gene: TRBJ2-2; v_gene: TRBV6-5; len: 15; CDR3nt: -; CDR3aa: CASSTSWGGTGELFF
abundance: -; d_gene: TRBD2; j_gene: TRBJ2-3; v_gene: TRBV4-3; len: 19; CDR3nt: TGCGCCAGCAGCCAAGATCCAGCGGGGGGACCACTAAGCACAGATACGCAGTATTTT; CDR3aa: CASSQDPAGGPLSTDTQYF
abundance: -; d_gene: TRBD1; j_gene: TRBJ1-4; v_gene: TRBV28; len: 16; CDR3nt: TGTGCCAGCAGTCGGACTACAGGGGTAACTAATGAAAAACTGTTTTTT; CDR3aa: CASSRTTGVTNEKLFF
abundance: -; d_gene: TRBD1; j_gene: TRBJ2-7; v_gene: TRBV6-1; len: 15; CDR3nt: TGTGCCAGCAGTGACCCCGGGACAGGGGGTTCCGAGCAGTACTTC; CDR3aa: CASSDPGTGGSEQYF
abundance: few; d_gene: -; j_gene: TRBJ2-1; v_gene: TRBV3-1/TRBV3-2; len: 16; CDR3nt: TGTGCCAGCAGCCAAGAATGGCGGGGTATAGGTAATGAGCAGTTCTTC; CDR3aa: CASSQEWRGIGNEQFF
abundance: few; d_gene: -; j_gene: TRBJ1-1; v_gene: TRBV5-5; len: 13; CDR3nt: TGTGCCAGCCTTAAGGGGCAGAACACTGAAGCTTTCTTT; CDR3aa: CASLKGQNTEAFF
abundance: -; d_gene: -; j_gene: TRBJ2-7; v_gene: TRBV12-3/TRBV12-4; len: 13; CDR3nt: TGTGCCAGCAGTTTATCCGACAGCTACGAGCAGTACTTC; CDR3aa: CASSLSDSYEQYF
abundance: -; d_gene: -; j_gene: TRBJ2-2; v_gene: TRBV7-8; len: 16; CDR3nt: TGTGCCAGCAGCTTAGCCCAGGGGCCCGTCAGCGGGGAGCTGTTTTTT; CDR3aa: CASSLAQGPVSGELFF
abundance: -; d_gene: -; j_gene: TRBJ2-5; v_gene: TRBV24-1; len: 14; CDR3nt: TGTGCCACCAGTGATAATACCCTACAAGAGACCCAGTACTTC; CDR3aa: CATSDNTLQETQYF
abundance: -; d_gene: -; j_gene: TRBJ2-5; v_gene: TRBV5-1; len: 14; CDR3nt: TGCGCCAGCAGCCTCTCGGGGGGCCCGGAGACCCAGTACTTC; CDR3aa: CASSLSGGPETQYF
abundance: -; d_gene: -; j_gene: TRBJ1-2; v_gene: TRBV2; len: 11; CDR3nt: TGTGCCAGCAGTCCCGACAGTGGCTACACCTTC; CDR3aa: CASSPDSGYTF
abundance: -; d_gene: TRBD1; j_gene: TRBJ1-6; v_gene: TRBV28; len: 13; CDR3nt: TGTGCCAGCAGGTCGGGACAGGGGCCACCCCTCCACTTT; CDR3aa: CASRSGQGPPLHF
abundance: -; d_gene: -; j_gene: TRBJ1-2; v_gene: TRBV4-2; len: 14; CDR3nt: TGTGCCAGCAGCCCATCCAGGGGAAGTGGAGGCTACACCTTC; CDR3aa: CASSPSRGSGGYTF
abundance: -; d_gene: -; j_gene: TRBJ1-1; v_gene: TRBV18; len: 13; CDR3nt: TGTGCCAGCTCACCATCTTTAGGGGCTGAAGCTTTCTTT; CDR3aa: CASSPSLGAEAFF
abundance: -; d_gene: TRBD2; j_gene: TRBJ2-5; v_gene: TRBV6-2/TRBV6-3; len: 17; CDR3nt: TGTGCCAGCAGTTACTCGTTAAAGCGGGGCAACCAAGAGACCCAGTACTTC; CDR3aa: CASSYSLKRGNQETQYF
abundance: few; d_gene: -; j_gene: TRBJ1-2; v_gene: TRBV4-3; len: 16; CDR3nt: TGCGCCAGCAGCCAATATTTGGTCACGGCGGACTATGGCTACACCTTC; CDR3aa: CASSQYLVTADYGYTF
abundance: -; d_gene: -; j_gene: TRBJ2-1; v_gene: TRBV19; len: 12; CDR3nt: TGTGCCAGTAGCCGCGGCTACAATGAGCAGTTCTTC; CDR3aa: CASSRGYNEQFF
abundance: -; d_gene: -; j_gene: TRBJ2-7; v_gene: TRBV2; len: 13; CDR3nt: TGTGCCAGCAGGCTCGGGACACTTTACGAGCAGTACTTC; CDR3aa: CASRLGTLYEQYF
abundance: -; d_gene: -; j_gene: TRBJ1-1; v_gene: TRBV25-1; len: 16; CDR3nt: TGTGCCAGCAGTGAATCATCCCTAATGTTGAAGACTGAAGCTTTCTTT; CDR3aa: CASSESSLMLKTEAFF